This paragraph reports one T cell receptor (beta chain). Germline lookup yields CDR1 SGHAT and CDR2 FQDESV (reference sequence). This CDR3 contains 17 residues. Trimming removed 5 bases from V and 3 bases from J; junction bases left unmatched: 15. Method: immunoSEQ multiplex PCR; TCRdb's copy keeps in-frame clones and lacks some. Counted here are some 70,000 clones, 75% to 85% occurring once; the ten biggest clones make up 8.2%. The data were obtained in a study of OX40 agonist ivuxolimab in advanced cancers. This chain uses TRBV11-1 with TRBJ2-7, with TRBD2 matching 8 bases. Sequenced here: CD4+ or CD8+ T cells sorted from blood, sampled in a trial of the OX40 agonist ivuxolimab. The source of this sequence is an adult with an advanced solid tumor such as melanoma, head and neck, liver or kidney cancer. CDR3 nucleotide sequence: TGTGCCAGCAGCCAACCGGGGCCAGCGGGAGTTCTCTACGAGCAGTACTTC. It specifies CASSQPGPAGVLYEQYF. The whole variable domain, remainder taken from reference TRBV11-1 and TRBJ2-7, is EAEVAQSPRYKITEKSQAVAFWCDPISGHATLYWYRQILGQGPELLVQFQDESVVDDSQLPKDRFSAERLKGVDSTLKIQPAELGDSAMYLCASSQPGPAGVLYEQYFGPGTRLTVT.